The T cell receptor beta chain under discussion was sequenced for a study of monozygotic twins with inflammatory bowel disease. Study-level findings and limits: Twins classed as concordant or discordant showed no difference in repertoire similarity, possibly from limited power.

Eight separate reactions for every sample produced the cDNA. Addition of UMIs with a 6-nucleotide sample barcode was achieved by template switching. TCRalpha and TCRbeta cDNA went through two nested PCRs of approximately 16 and 10 cycles. TCRdb reprocessed the 5' RACE reads; each CDR3 protein has one entry and no DNA is given. The sample table includes under 200,000 distinct CDR3 sequences. Germline V CDR1 and CDR2: MNHEY, SMNVEV (reference sequence). This CDR3 has 16 amino acids. As regards this clonotype: Antigen unknown.

V usage is TRBV27 and J usage is TRBJ2-2; the TCRdb call, TRBD1, lacks DNA for checking. Input material: blood. The receptor's source is a human donor with ulcerative colitis or Crohn's disease, or a healthy co-twin of an affected twin (not recorded which). CDR3 in amino acids: CASRSYGTGFDGELFF.